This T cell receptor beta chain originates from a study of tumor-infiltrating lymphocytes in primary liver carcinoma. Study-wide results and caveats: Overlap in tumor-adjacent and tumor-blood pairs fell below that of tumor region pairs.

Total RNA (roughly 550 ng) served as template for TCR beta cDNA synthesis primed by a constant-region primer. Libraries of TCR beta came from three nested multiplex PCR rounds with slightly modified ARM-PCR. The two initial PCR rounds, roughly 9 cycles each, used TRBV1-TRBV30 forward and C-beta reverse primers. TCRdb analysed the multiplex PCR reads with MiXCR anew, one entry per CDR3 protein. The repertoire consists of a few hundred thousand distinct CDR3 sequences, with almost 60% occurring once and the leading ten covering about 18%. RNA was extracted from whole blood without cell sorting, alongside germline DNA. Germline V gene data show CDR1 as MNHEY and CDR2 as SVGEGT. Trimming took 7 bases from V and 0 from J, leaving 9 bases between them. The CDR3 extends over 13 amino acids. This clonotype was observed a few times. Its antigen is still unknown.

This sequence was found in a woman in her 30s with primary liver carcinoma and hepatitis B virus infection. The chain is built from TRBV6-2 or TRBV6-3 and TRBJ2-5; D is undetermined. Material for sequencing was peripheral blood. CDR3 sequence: CASTWTHQETQYF. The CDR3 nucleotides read TGTGCCAGCACTTGGACCCACCAAGAGACCCAGTACTTC.